Below, one TCR beta chain is given with its context. This record belongs to a study of blood T cell repertoires in COVID-19. Study-wide background: The United States, Italy and Spain were the sources of the acute and convalescent COVID-19 samples. PBMCs, B-cell-depleted T cells, or T cells were the source of the cDNA or gDNA that made up the material.

Data came from immunoSEQ multiplex PCR; TCRdb stores just in-frame clones and leaves some out. The sample yields about 200,000 clones, 84% seen once. The CDR3 runs 16 residues. In germline, CDR1 is SGHKS, CDR2 YYEKEE (reference sequence). The junction had 3 bases not matched to a gene; V was cut back by 0 bases and J by 2 bases. Input material: peripheral blood. This sequence joins TRBV5-5 and TRBJ2-1; TRBD2 agrees at 9 bases. The sequence derives from a woman aged 45-60 years with active or convalescent COVID-19. CDR3 bases: TGTGCCAGCAGCTTGGATCCTAGCGGGACCTACAATGAGCAGTTCTTC. Amino acids: CASSLDPSGTYNEQFF.